This record looks at one T cell receptor beta chain sequence and its context. Its antigen remains unknown. TCRdb reanalysed the 5' RACE reads using MiXCR and keeps one entry per CDR3 protein. The sample carries some 600,000 distinct CDR3 sequences, roughly a sixth recorded once. The data originate from a study of T cells after yellow fever vaccination. Per germline, CDR1 SGHVS and CDR2 FNYEAQ. Trimming removed 1 base at V and 0 bases at J, with 14 bases between. The CDR3 loop spans 17 amino acids. The study, taken as a whole, reports: Detected again after the booster were most primary-vaccination clones, at 95% to 98% CD4 and around 91% CD8.

The gene calls are TRBV7-6 and TRBJ2-3; unclear D gene. The source of this sequence is a man younger than 30 who received the YFV17D yellow fever vaccine. The sequencing here drew on PBMCs, taken roughly 5 days after the first yellow fever vaccination. CDR3 DNA: TGTGCCAGCAGCTTAGGTCTCGGAGTCACTAGCACAGATACGCAGTATTTT. Protein product: CASSLGLGVTSTDTQYF.